This TCR beta chain came from a study of cytomegalovirus exposure and HLA in healthy donors. About the research overall: Among about 179 million T cells, an earlier analysis found around 100 million unique TCR beta sequences.

Trimming left V 3 bases short and J 4 bases short, with 13 bases between. This CDR3 has 14 amino acids. Germline V lookup: CDR1 SGDLS, CDR2 YYNGEE. Primers included in the PCR were 60 Vbeta and 13 Jbeta primers. Some clones are missing from TCRdb's copy, which holds only in-frame ones; the method was immunoSEQ multiplex PCR. The table has approximately 210,000 clones, about 83% seen once. V usage is TRBV9 and J usage is TRBJ1-1; D perhaps matches TRBD1 (6 bases). This receptor was identified in a woman aged 45-65 years in good health and CMV-seropositive. The sample was PBMCs. The CDR3, as DNA: TGTGCCAGCAGCGCCCAGGTGGGGGCCACTGAAGCTTTCTTT. Its protein is CASSAQVGATEAFF.